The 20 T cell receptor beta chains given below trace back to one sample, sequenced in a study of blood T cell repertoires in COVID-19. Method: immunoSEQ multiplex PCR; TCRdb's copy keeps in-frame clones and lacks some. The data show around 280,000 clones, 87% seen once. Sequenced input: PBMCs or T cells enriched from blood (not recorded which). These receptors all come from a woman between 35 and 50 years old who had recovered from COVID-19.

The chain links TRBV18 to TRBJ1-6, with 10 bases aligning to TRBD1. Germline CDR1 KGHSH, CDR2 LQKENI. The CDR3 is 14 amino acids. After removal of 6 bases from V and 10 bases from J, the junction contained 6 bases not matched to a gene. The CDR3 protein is CASSPGTGVSPLHF. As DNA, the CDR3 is TGTGCCAGCTCTCCCGGGACAGGGGTATCACCCCTCCACTTT.

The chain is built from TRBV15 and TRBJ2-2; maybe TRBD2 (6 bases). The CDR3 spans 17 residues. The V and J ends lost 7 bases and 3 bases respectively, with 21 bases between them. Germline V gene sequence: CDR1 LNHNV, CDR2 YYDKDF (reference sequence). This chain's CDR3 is CATTSGGTSRDTGELFF. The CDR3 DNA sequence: TGTGCCACCACCTCTGGCGGCACTAGCCGGGACACCGGGGAGCTGTTTTTT.

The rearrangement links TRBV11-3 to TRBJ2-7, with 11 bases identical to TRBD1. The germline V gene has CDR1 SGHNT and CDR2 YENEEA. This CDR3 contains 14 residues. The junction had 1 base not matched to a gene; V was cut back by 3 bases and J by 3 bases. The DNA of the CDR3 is TGTGCCAGCAGCTTGGGGACAGGGGGCTACGAGCAGTACTTC. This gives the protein CASSLGTGGYEQYF.

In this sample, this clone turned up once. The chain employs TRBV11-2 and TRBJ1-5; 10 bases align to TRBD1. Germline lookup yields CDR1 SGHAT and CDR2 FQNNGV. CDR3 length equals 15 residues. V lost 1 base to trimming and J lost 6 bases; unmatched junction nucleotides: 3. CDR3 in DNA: TGTGCCAGCAGCTTAGGACAGGGGGCTGGTCAGCCCCAGCATTTT. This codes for CASSLGQGAGQPQHF.

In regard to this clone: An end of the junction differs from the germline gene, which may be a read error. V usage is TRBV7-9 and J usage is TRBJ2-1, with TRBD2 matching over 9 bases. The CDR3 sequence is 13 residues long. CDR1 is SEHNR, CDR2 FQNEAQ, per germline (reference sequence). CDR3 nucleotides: TGTGCCAGCAGCTTCGGTGCGGGAGGGCCGGAGATCTTC. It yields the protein CASSFGAGGPEIF.

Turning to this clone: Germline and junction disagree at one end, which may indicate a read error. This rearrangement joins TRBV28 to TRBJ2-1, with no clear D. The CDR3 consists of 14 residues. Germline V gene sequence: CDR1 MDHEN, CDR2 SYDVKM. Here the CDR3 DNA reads TGTGCCAGCCACCGCCCGACATCCTTCAATGAGCAGTTCTTC. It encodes CASHRPTSFNEQFF.

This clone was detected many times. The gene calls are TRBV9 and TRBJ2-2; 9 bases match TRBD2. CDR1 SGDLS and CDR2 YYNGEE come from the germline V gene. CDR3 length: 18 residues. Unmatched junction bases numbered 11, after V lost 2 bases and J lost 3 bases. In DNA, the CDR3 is TGTGCCAGCAGCGTCGGCGGAGGGCTAGCGGGATACACCGGGGAGCTGTTTTTT. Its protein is CASSVGGGLAGYTGELFF.

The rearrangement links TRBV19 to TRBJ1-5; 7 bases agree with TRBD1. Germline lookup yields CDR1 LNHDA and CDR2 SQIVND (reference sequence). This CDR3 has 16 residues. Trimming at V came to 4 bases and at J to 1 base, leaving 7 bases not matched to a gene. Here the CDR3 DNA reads TGTGCCAGTAGTACCCTCCAGGGGGGAAGCAATCAGCCCCAGCATTTT. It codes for CASSTLQGGSNQPQHF.

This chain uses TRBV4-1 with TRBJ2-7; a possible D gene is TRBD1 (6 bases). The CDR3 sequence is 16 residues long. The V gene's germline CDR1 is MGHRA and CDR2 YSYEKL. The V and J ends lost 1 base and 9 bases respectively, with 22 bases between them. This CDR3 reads CASSQVGTPGGSGQYF. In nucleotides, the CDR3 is TGCGCCAGCAGCCAAGTGGGGACACCCGGAGGTTCCGGGCAGTACTTC.

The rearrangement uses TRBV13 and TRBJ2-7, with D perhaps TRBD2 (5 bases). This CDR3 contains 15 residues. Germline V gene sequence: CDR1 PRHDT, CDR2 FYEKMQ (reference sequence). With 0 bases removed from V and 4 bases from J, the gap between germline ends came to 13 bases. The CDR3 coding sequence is TGTGCCAGCAGCTTAGGCGGGGTAGCGAAGTACGAGCAGTACTTC. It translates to CASSLGGVAKYEQYF.

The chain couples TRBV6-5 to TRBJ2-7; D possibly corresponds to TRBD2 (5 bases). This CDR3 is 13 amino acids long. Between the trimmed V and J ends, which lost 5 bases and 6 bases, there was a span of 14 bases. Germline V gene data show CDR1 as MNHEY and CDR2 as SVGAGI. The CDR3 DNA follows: TGTGCCAGCAGTCCAGGACTGCGCGCCGAGCAGTACTTC. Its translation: CASSPGLRAEQYF.

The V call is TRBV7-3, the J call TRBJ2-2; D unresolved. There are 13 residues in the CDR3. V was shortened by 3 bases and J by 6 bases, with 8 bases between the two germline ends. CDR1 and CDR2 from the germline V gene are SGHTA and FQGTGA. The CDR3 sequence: CASSFSVSGELFF. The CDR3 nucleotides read TGTGCCAGCAGCTTTAGTGTCTCCGGGGAGCTGTTTTTT. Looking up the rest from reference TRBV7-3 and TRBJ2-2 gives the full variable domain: GAGVSQTPSNKVTEKGKYVELRCDPISGHTALYWYRQSLGQGPEFLIYFQGTGAADDSGLPNDRFFAVRPEGSVSTLKIQRTERGDSAVYLCASSFSVSGELFFGEGSRLTVL.

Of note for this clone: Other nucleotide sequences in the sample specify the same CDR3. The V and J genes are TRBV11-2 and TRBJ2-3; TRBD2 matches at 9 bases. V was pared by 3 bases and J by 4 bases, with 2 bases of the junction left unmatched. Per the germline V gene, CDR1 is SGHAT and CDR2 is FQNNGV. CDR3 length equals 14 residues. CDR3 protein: CASSLTSGADTQYF. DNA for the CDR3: TGTGCCAGCAGCTTGACTAGCGGTGCAGATACGCAGTATTTT.

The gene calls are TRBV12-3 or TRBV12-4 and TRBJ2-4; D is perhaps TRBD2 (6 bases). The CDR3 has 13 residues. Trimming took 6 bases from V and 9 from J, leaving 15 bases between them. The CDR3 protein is CASREGWGSIQYF. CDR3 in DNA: TGTGCCAGCAGGGAGGGTTGGGGTAGCATTCAGTACTTC.

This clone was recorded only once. The CDR3 region is CATRPRSTEAFF. CDR3 coding DNA: TGTGCCACCCGGCCCCGGAGCACTGAAGCTTTCTTT. This chain connects TRBV7-4 to TRBJ1-1, with unresolved D. V lost 10 bases and J 4 bases, leaving 13 bases between the germline ends. Looked up from germline, CDR1 is SGHVT and CDR2 is SQSDAQ. The CDR3 is 12 amino acids.

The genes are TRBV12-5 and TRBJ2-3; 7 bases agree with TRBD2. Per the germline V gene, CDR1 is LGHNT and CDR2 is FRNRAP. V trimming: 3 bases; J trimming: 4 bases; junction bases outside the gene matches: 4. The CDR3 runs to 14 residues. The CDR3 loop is CASGLAGRSDTQYF. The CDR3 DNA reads TGTGCTAGTGGTTTAGCGGGGCGGTCAGATACGCAGTATTTT.

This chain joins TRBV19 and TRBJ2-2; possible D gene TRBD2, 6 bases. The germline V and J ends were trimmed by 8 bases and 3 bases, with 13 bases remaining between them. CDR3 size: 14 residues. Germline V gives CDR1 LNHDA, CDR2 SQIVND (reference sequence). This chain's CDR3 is CASLPRDYTGELFF. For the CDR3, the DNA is TGTGCCAGTCTCCCCCGGGACTACACCGGGGAGCTGTTTTTT.

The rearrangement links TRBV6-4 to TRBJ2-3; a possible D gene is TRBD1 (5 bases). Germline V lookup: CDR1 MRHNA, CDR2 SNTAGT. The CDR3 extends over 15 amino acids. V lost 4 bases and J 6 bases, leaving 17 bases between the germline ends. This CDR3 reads CASSVQGGFWDTQYF. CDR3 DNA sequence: TGTGCCAGCAGTGTGCAGGGCGGTTTTTGGGATACGCAGTATTTT.

The CDR3 here is CASSHRGREQREQYF. The CDR3 DNA reads TGTGCCAGCAGCCATCGGGGCCGGGAGCAGAGGGAGCAGTACTTC. The chain is built from TRBV3-1 (or the pseudogene TRBV3-2) and TRBJ2-7, with TRBD2 as a possible D gene (6 bases). This CDR3 is 15 amino acids long. Germline CDR1 and CDR2: LGHDT and YNNKEL (reference sequence). The V end lost 3 bases, the J end lost 7 bases, and 19 bases lay between the germline ends.

CDR3 residues: CASSLGQGRTGELFF. The DNA of the CDR3 is TGTGCCAGCAGTCTTGGACAGGGAAGGACCGGGGAGCTGTTTTTT. The V call is TRBV7-6, the J call TRBJ2-2, with 8 bases aligning to TRBD1. Germline CDR1 is SGHVS and CDR2 is FNYEAQ. The V segment lost 6 bases and the J segment 5 bases; nucleotides outside the gene matches: 8. There are 15 residues in the CDR3.